A single T cell receptor (beta chain) is shown here with its context. Per the original methods: How many nucleated cells were present was estimated from reference gene primer amplification. TCRdb's table, derived via immunoSEQ multiplex PCR, lists solely in-frame clones and lacks some. V and J calls and clone size are those listed in that table; D and trimming were worked out from the DNA. The sample records about 50,000 clones, approximately 92% being singletons. The record originates from a study of blood T cell repertoires in COVID-19. Study details: Sources were T cells, B-cell-depleted T cells, or PBMCs; the material itself was cDNA or gDNA.

Trimming shortened V by 1 base and J by 2 bases, and 15 bases separated the two germline ends. This CDR3 spans 16 amino acids. Per the germline V gene, CDR1 is SEHNR and CDR2 is FQNEAQ (reference sequence). This clonotype was obtained from a man aged 50-60 years with active COVID-19. The sample comprised peripheral blood. The chain employs TRBV7-9 and TRBJ2-7; maybe TRBD2 (5 bases). CDR3 DNA sequence: TGTGCCAGCAGCTTAGTTCGGGCGGGTCTGACCTACGAGCAGTACTTC. It yields the protein CASSLVRAGLTYEQYF.